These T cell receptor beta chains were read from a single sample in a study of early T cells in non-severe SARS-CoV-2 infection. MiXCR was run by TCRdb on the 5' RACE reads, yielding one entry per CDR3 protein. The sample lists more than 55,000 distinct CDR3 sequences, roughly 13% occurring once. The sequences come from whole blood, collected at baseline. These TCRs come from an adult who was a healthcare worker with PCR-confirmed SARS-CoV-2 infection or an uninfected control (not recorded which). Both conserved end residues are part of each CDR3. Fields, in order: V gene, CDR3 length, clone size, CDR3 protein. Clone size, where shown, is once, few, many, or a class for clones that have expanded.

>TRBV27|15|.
CASSLTGHQYYEQYF
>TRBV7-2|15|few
CASSPRLAGADTQYF
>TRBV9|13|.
CASSERGNSPLHF
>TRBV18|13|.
CASPGQGLYGYTF
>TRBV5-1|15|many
CASSLYTDGTDTQYF
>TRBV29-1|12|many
CSVGDRGNEQFF
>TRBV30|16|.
CAWSIRDRGRNQPQHF
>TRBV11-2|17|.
CASSLDQSGGTQETQYF
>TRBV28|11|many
CATARDYGYTF
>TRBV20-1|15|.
CSAGLPSGKGDTQYF
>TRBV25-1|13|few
CASSEGANYGYTF
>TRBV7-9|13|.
CASSLETPYGYTF
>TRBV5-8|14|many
CASSLEQGTDTQYF
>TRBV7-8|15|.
CASSSREGAPEKLFF
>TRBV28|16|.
CASSLLTGQGPYEQFF
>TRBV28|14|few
CAGKGGAGANVLTF
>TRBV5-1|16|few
CASSLTRQTNTGELFF
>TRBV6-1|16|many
CASADRPGKMNTEAFF
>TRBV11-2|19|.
CASSLVGLAGARSYNEQFF
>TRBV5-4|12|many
CASSLGDYEQYF
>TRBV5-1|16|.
CASSPEVGQGCNEQYF
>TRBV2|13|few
CASSDRRAYEQYF
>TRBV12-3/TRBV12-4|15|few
CASGYRDRPNYGYTF
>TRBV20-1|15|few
CSARVGTGTTIEQFF
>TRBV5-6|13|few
CASSLTRVWEQYF
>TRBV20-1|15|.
CSATQPSGRTDTQYF
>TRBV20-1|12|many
CSARLDRDEQYF
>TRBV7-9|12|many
CASSPASDTQYF
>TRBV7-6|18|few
CASSSGLAGGRSTDTQYF
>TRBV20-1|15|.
CSATRDRRNTGELFF